This T cell receptor beta chain was captured by sequencing in a study of long-term antiretroviral therapy in people with HIV. This was the immunoSEQ v3.0 assay at survey level. The repertoire was sequenced with immunoSEQ multiplex PCR; TCRdb's copy has only in-frame clones and lacks some. Among some 25,000 clones listed, around 88% were seen once. Germline V gene data show CDR1 as SGHNT and CDR2 as YENEEA. V lost 3 bases and J 0 bases, leaving 5 bases between the germline ends. CDR3 length equals 14 residues. The genes are TRBV11-3 and TRBJ2-2, with D possibly called TRBD1 or TRBD2 (5 bases each). The source is a man in his thirties or forties with HIV. The material sequenced was unsorted PBMCs, taken more than 4.3 years after starting antiretroviral therapy. CDR3 coding DNA: TGTGCCAGCAGCTTGGGACCGAACACCGGGGAGCTGTTTTTT. Encoded protein: CASSLGPNTGELFF.